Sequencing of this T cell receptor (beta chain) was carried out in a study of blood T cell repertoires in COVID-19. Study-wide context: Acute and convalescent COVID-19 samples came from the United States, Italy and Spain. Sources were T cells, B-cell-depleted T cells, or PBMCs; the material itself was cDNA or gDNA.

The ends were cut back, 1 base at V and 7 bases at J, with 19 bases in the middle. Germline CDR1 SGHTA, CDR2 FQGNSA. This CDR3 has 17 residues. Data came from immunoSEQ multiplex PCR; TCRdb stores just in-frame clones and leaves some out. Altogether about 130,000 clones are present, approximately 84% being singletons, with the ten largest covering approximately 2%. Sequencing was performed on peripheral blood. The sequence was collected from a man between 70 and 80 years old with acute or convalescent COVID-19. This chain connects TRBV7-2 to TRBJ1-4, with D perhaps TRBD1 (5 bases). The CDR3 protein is CASSLGRYLSGGEKLFF. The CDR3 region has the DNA TGTGCCAGCAGCTTAGGCCGGTACTTATCCGGGGGTGAAAAACTGTTTTTT.